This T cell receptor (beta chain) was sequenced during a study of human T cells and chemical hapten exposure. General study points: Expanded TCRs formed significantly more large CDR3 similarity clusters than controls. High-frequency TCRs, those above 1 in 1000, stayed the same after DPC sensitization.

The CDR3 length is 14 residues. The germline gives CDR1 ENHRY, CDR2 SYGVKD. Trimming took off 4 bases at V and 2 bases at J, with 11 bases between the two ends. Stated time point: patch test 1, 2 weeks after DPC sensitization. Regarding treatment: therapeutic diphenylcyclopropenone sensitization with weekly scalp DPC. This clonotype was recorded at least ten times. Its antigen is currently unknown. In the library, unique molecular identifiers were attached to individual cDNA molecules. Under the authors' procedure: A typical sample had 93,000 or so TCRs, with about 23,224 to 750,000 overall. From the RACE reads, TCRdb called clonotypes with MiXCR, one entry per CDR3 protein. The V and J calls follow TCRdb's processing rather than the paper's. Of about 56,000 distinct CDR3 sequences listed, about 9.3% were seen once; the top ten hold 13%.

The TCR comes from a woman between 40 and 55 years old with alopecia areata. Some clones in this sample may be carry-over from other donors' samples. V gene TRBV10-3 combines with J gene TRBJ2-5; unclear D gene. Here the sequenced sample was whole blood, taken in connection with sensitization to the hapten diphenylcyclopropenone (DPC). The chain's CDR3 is CAISVGPPQETQYF. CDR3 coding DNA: TGTGCCATCAGTGTTGGACCCCCTCAAGAGACCCAGTACTTC.